A selection of T cell receptor beta chains follows, all from one sample in a study of a mutant IDH1 vaccine in newly diagnosed glioma. Which antigens these TCRs recognize remains unknown. Sequencing used immunoSEQ multiplex PCR; TCRdb keeps in-frame clones, though not all of them. The sample holds about 90,000 clones, about nine tenths seen once. The sample was PBMCs, taken from a glioma patient whose treatment included an IDH1 peptide vaccine. These receptors were collected from a woman aged 45-59 years with glioma. CDR3s include the opening cysteine and the closing phenylalanine or tryptophan. Each record gives: D gene, V gene, J gene, clone size, CDR3 protein, CDR3 DNA. A D gene is named only where the DNA matches it firmly. The size of a clone is reported for some rows only, either as once, few or many, or as a class for expanded clones.

>TRBD1|TRBV5-1|TRBJ2-1|-
CASSLITGGTLGNEQFF
TGCGCCAGCAGCTTAATAACAGGGGGCACACTTGGCAATGAGCAGTTCTTC
>-|TRBV6-5|TRBJ1-1|-
CASRPVQGEAFF
TGTGCCAGCCGGCCCGTGCAGGGAGAAGCTTTCTTT
>-|TRBV30|TRBJ1-4|-
CAWGAGLSDEKLFF
TGTGCCTGGGGAGCTGGGTTAAGCGATGAAAAACTGTTTTTT
>-|TRBV29-1|TRBJ2-1|-
CSVPPLLYNEQFF
TGCAGCGTACCCCCCTTATTGTACAATGAGCAGTTCTTC
>TRBD1|TRBV2|TRBJ1-1|-
CASRRQGAMNTEAFF
TGTGCCAGCCGAAGACAGGGTGCTATGAACACTGAAGCTTTCTTT
>-|TRBV28|TRBJ2-2|-
CASRGQSPGELFF
TGTGCCAGCCGTGGGCAGTCCCCCGGGGAGCTGTTTTTT
>-|TRBV19|TRBJ2-5|-
CASSIALSRIQETQYF
TGTGCCAGTAGTATAGCCCTCTCCCGAATCCAAGAGACCCAGTACTTC
>-|TRBV19|TRBJ2-5|-
CASSAGQTRPGETQYF
TGTGCCAGTAGTGCGGGACAGACGAGACCGGGAGAGACCCAGTACTTC
>-|TRBV6-6|TRBJ2-7|-
CASTPRGVNPYEQYF
TGTGCCAGCACCCCTAGGGGGGTCAACCCTTACGAGCAGTACTTC
>-|TRBV14|TRBJ2-1|-
CASSPLRGSSYNEQFF
TGTGCCAGCAGCCCCCTTAGGGGGAGCTCCTACAATGAGCAGTTCTTC
>-|TRBV6-5|TRBJ1-1|-
CASSYGGMNTEAFF
TGTGCCAGCAGTTACGGGGGTATGAACACTGAAGCTTTCTTT
>-|TRBV2|TRBJ1-2|-
CASSERGIYGYTF
TGTGCCAGCAGTGAAAGGGGTATCTATGGCTACACCTTC
>-|TRBV9|TRBJ2-2|few
CASSVVTGELFF
TGTGCCAGCAGCGTAGTAACCGGGGAGCTGTTTTTT
>-|TRBV14|TRBJ2-5|-
CASSQDIGLPQYF
TGTGCCAGCAGCCAAGATATCGGGTTGCCCCAGTACTTC
>-|TRBV28|TRBJ1-4|-
CASSLSGDREKLFF
TGTGCCAGCAGTTTATCAGGGGATCGAGAAAAACTGTTTTTT
>TRBD1|TRBV7-6|TRBJ1-3|-
CASSLGTGSGNTIYF
TGTGCCAGCAGCTTGGGGACAGGCTCTGGAAACACCATATATTTT
>TRBD1|TRBV18|TRBJ1-4|-
CASSRTGATNEKLFF
TGTGCCAGCTCACGCACAGGGGCAACTAATGAAAAACTGTTTTTT
>TRBD1|TRBV10-3|TRBJ1-4|-
CAISDTGGTNEKLFF
TGTGCCATCAGTGACACAGGGGGAACTAATGAAAAACTGTTTTTT
>-|TRBV27|TRBJ2-1|-
CASSTLLGEQFF
TGTGCCAGCAGTACCCTGTTAGGTGAGCAGTTCTTC
>TRBD1|TRBV10-3|TRBJ2-7|-
CATLGQGAYEQYF
TGTGCCACCCTTGGACAGGGGGCCTACGAGCAGTACTTC
>-|TRBV6-6|TRBJ2-3|-
CASSYLRLTTDTQYF
TGTGCCAGCAGTTACTTACGACTTACCACAGATACGCAGTATTTT
>-|TRBV6-5|TRBJ2-3|-
CASSYTATDTQYF
TGTGCCAGCAGTTACACGGCCACAGATACGCAGTATTTT
>-|TRBV7-7|TRBJ1-3|-
CASSWTASGNTIYF
TGTGCTAGCAGCTGGACAGCCTCTGGAAACACCATATATTTT
>-|TRBV5-5|TRBJ2-7|-
CASSATEQNYEQYF
TGTGCCAGCAGCGCCACGGAACAGAACTACGAGCAGTACTTC
>TRBD2|TRBV28|TRBJ2-1|-
CASRRTSSSYNEQFF
TGTGCCAGCAGAAGGACTAGCTCCTCCTACAATGAGCAGTTCTTC
>TRBD2|TRBV19|TRBJ2-1|-
CASSTLASGRGQFF
TGTGCCAGTAGTACCTTGGCTAGCGGGAGAGGGCAGTTCTTC
>-|TRBV5-6|TRBJ2-1|-
CASSLGPASSYNEQFF
TGTGCCAGCAGCTTGGGCCCTGCAAGCTCCTACAATGAGCAGTTCTTC